This T cell receptor (beta chain) was sequenced during a study of identical twins. TCRdb re-called the 5' RACE reads with MiXCR, one entry per CDR3 protein. The table lists hundreds of thousands of distinct CDR3 sequences, roughly 6% of them singletons. Germline CDR1 reads MNHEY; CDR2 reads SMNVEV (reference sequence). V dropped 7 bases and J dropped 0; count of bases not matched to a gene: 10. CDR3 size: 18 residues. Source material: naive T cells sorted from blood. The source is a man in his late teens or twenties in good health. The chain is built from TRBV27 and TRBJ2-1; 12 bases align to TRBD2. The CDR3 region has the DNA TGTGCCAGCAACACTCTAGCGGGAGGGCAGAGCTCCTACAATGAGCAGTTCTTC. Its translation: CASNTLAGGQSSYNEQFF.